One and the same sample provided the 29 T cell receptor beta chains below, sequenced in a study of CD8 T cells in Susac syndrome. Random hexamers were used to reverse transcribe an amount of roughly 0.45 to 1 ug RNA. TCRdb re-called the immunoSEQ multiplex PCR reads with MiXCR, one entry per CDR3 protein. The repertoire has about 83,000 distinct CDR3 sequences, approximately 96% of them found once; the top ten carry more than 0.35%. Sequencing input: CD8+ T cells from PBMCs. These receptor sequences come from a human donor with Susac syndrome.

CDR3 sequence (DNA): TGCGCCAGCAGCCAAGATGTAGGAAACACCATATATTTT. Protein sequence: CASSQDVGNTIYF. The chain has TRBV4-3 and TRBJ1-3, with D hard to call. The V end was cut by 0 bases, the J end by 4 bases, with 4 bases between. Germline-derived CDR1 and CDR2 are LGHNA and YSLEER. The CDR3 is 13 residues long.

The chain combines TRBV7-9 with TRBJ2-1; TRBD2 matches 10 bases. This CDR3 spans 14 amino acids. The V segment lost 9 bases and the J segment 6 bases; nucleotides outside the gene matches: 8. In germline, CDR1 is SEHNR, CDR2 FQNEAQ (reference sequence). CDR3 region: CASHLAGVGNEQFF. The DNA of the CDR3 is TGTGCCAGTCATCTAGCGGGAGTGGGCAATGAGCAGTTCTTC.

The chain employs TRBV9 and TRBJ2-7; possibly TRBD1 for D (6 bases). This CDR3 spans 12 amino acids. The germline CDR1 and CDR2 sequences are SGDLS and YYNGEE. V shed 9 bases and J shed 3 bases, with 13 bases lying between them. CDR3: CAIGGDNYEQYV. The CDR3 DNA is TGTGCCATTGGTGGGGACAACTACGAGCAGTACGTC.

The J gene is TRBJ2-7, the V gene TRBV14; 8 bases match TRBD1. This CDR3 has 13 amino acids. CDR1 is SGHDN and CDR2 is FVKESK in the germline V gene. Germline trimming cut 3 bases from V and 3 bases from J; bases unmatched to any gene: 1. CDR3 loop: CASSHGTGYEQYV. DNA for the CDR3: TGTGCCAGCAGCCACGGGACAGGCTACGAGCAGTACGTC.

V is TRBV20-1 and J is TRBJ2-1; 10 bases match TRBD2. Trimming at V came to 1 base and at J to 0 bases, leaving 15 bases not matched to a gene. Germline V gene data show CDR1 as DFQATT and CDR2 as SNEGSKA (reference sequence). The CDR3 has 20 amino acids. The CDR3 region is CSARGSPGLAKDGSYNEQFF. In DNA, the CDR3 is TGCAGTGCTAGAGGATCACCGGGACTAGCGAAAGACGGCTCCTACAATGAGCAGTTCTTC.

V and J are TRBV7-9 and TRBJ2-1, with no clear D. V was clipped by 4 bases and J by 9 bases, with 10 bases between them. The CDR3 covers 12 residues. Germline V gene data show CDR1 as SEHNR and CDR2 as FQNEAQ (reference sequence). This chain's CDR3 is CASSSGLPEQFF. The CDR3 DNA follows: TGTGCCAGCAGCTCGGGTTTACCTGAGCAGTTCTTC.

CDR3 sequence (DNA): TGTGCCTGGAGTGTATTTGGCGGGAGCTCCTACGAGCAGTACTTC. As protein: CAWSVFGGSSYEQYF. V and J are TRBV30 and TRBJ2-7; TRBD2 matches at 7 bases. The CDR3 has 15 residues. Losses at the gene ends were 0 bases for V and 0 bases for J; bases not matched to a gene: 5. Germline CDR1 and CDR2: GTSNPN and SVGIG (reference sequence).

This clonotype showed up just once. The CDR3 DNA reads TGTGCCAGCAGCTTAGAAGTGCGCACAGATACGCAGTATTTT. Translation gives CASSLEVRTDTQYF. The V and J genes are TRBV7-9 and TRBJ2-3, with D uncertain. Germline CDR1 and CDR2: SEHNR and FQNEAQ (reference sequence). The CDR3 length is 14 residues. V lost 1 base to trimming and J lost 1 base, with 6 bases between them.

The chain couples TRBV24-1 to TRBJ2-5, with a weak D call TRBD1 (6 bases). Germline CDR1 is KGHDR and CDR2 is SFDVKD. V was pared by 3 bases and J by 5 bases, with 18 bases between. The CDR3 is 16 amino acids. The CDR3 coding sequence is TGTGCCACCAGTGATCCGACCGGGACACCGGGGGAGACCCAGTACTTC. Translating gives CATSDPTGTPGETQYF.

Remarks on this clonotype: The junction does not match germline at one end; this may be a read error. CDR3 region: CASSPGVEGETGELFF. Here the CDR3 DNA reads TGTGCTAGCAGCCCCGGGGTGGAAGGGGAGACCGGGGAGCTGTTTTTT. The genes are TRBV7-7 and TRBJ2-2; D may correspond to TRBD1 or TRBD2 (5 bases each). The CDR3 has 16 amino acids. The germline gives CDR1 SSHAT, CDR2 FNYEAQ (reference sequence).

This chain uses TRBV19 with TRBJ1-1; maybe TRBD1 (6 bases). The V end was cut by 0 bases, the J end by 5 bases, with 10 bases between. This CDR3 spans 14 amino acids. The germline gives CDR1 LNHDA, CDR2 SQIVND (reference sequence). The CDR3 nucleotides are TGTGCCAGTAGTATAGATCAGGGGTGGACTGAAGCTTTCTTT. Encoded protein: CASSIDQGWTEAFF.

J is TRBJ2-5 and V is TRBV6-5, with TRBD1 as a possible D gene (5 bases). CDR3 size: 13 residues. The germline gives CDR1 MNHEY, CDR2 SVGAGI. Trimming removed 6 bases at V and 2 bases at J, with 10 bases between. CDR3 protein: CASSPGIQETQYF. CDR3 nucleotides: TGTGCCAGCAGCCCAGGGATTCAAGAGACCCAGTACTTC.

V usage is TRBV4-1 and J usage is TRBJ2-3, with D possibly matching TRBD1 (5 bases). The ends were cut back, 0 bases at V and 0 bases at J, with 13 bases in the middle. The germline V gene has CDR1 MGHRA and CDR2 YSYEKL. The CDR3 has 17 residues. The CDR3 DNA sequence: TGCGCCAGCAGCCAAGAGCCCCAGGGTTCTAGCACAGATACGCAGTATTTT. Its protein is CASSQEPQGSSTDTQYF.

The chain carries TRBV7-9 and TRBJ2-3; 9 nucleotides line up with TRBD2. Germline assignment: CDR1 SEHNR and CDR2 FQNEAQ (reference sequence). With V trimmed by 2 bases and J by 5 bases, 11 bases remained unmatched. This CDR3 region has 17 residues. The CDR3 reads CASSLPISGRLVDTQYF. The CDR3 DNA reads as TGTGCCAGCAGCTTACCCATCAGCGGGAGGCTTGTAGATACGCAGTATTTT.

The J gene is TRBJ2-5, the V gene TRBV4-3; tentatively, D is TRBD1 (6 bases). CDR1 is LGHNA, CDR2 YSLEER, per germline. This CDR3 comprises 14 residues. The V end lost 2 bases, the J end lost 5 bases, and 12 bases lay between the germline ends. The CDR3 sequence is CASSQSRGWETQYF. Written as DNA, the CDR3 is TGCGCCAGCAGCCAATCCAGGGGCTGGGAGACCCAGTACTTC.

The chain employs TRBV4-2 and TRBJ2-1, with TRBD2 matching 7 bases. The V gene's germline CDR1 is LGHNA and CDR2 YNFKEQ. This CDR3 spans 17 amino acids. The V segment lost 1 base and the J segment 4 bases; nucleotides outside the gene matches: 10. The CDR3 sequence is CASSQAPSSGGYNEQFF. For the CDR3, the DNA is TGTGCCAGCAGCCAAGCCCCCTCTAGCGGAGGGTACAATGAGCAGTTCTTC.

The V call is TRBV7-9, the J call TRBJ1-5; D may be TRBD1 (5 bases). The CDR3 has 12 residues. Germline V gives CDR1 SEHNR, CDR2 FQNEAQ (reference sequence). Trimming removed 6 bases from V and 4 bases from J, with 7 bases in between. The DNA of the CDR3 is TGTGCCAGCAGACAGGAGAATCAGCCCCAGCATTTT. Translation: CASRQENQPQHF.

The rearrangement joins TRBV20-1 to TRBJ2-7; D is uncertain. CDR1 is DFQATT, CDR2 SNEGSKA, per germline (reference sequence). Trimming left V 2 bases short and J 5 bases short, with 4 bases between. The CDR3 contains 10 residues. CDR3 sequence: CSARRDEQYF. The CDR3 DNA reads TGCAGTGCTAGAAGAGACGAGCAGTACTTC.

The chain joins TRBV20-1 to TRBJ1-5, with unresolved D. The CDR3 covers 13 residues. CDR1 is DFQATT, CDR2 SNEGSKA, per germline (reference sequence). V dropped 6 bases and J dropped 4 bases, with 13 bases sitting between them. CDR3 coding DNA: TGCAGTGCCCCGGTGGGGTTAAATCAGCCCCAGCATTTT. It translates to CSAPVGLNQPQHF.

The chain joins TRBV7-8 to TRBJ2-1, with 7 bases identical to TRBD2. Trimming at V came to 2 bases and at J to 13 bases, leaving 5 bases not matched to a gene. Germline CDR1 reads SGHVS; CDR2 reads FQNEAQ. CDR3 length: 12 residues. The CDR3 DNA reads TGTGCCAGCAGCTTATTTGGGGACTACCAGTTCTTC. Its protein is CASSLFGDYQFF.

A single count supports this clonotype. This chain links TRBV15 with TRBJ2-7; D is possibly TRBD2 (5 bases). This CDR3 comprises 12 residues. Trimming stripped 2 bases from V and 7 bases from J, with 9 bases between. Germline CDR1 LNHNV, CDR2 YYDKDF (reference sequence). CDR3 amino acids: CATSRSGMEQYF. The CDR3 DNA is TGTGCCACCAGCAGATCCGGGATGGAGCAGTACTTC.

CDR3: CSVPDRDSGNTIYF. CDR3 DNA sequence: TGCAGCGTTCCGGACAGGGACTCTGGAAACACCATATATTTT. The chain has TRBV29-1 and TRBJ1-3; 8 bases match TRBD1. Germline V gene lookup returns CDR1 SQVTM and CDR2 ANQGSEA. The CDR3 consists of 14 residues. V shed 5 bases, J shed 0 bases, and the junction held 3 bases outside the gene matches. Supplemented by reference TRBV29-1 and TRBJ1-3, the full variable domain reads SAVISQKPSRDICQRGTSLTIQCQVDSQVTMMFWYRQQPGQSLTLIATANQGSEATYESGFVIDKFPISRPNLTFSTLTVSNMSPEDSSIYLCSVPDRDSGNTIYFGEGSWLTVV.

V is TRBV20-1 and J is TRBJ1-1, with D perhaps TRBD1 (6 bases). CDR1 and CDR2 from the germline V gene are DFQATT and SNEGSKA (reference sequence). With 0 bases removed from V and 1 base from J, the gap between germline ends came to 12 bases. The CDR3 sequence is 15 residues long. In DNA form, the CDR3 reads TGCAGTGCTAGAGATTATTTGACAGGGAACACTGAAGCTTTCTTT. Residues: CSARDYLTGNTEAFF.

The chain has TRBV2 and TRBJ1-1; D remains ambiguous. V was clipped by 3 bases and J by 0 bases, with 11 bases between them. The CDR3 has 15 amino acids. CDR1 and CDR2 from the germline V gene are SNHLY and FYNNEI. The CDR3 nucleotides are TGTGCCAGCAGTGAGTACCAGGCCGTGAACACTGAAGCTTTCTTT. Translation gives CASSEYQAVNTEAFF.

The rearrangement uses TRBV9 and TRBJ2-1; the match to TRBD1 covers 9 bases. This CDR3 is built from 16 residues. The germline V gene has CDR1 SGDLS and CDR2 YYNGEE. Losses at the gene ends were 3 bases for V and 2 bases for J; bases not matched to a gene: 6. As DNA, the CDR3 is TGTGCCAGCAGCGACTTGGACAGGGGCCCCTACAATGAGCAGTTCTTC. The encoded protein is CASSDLDRGPYNEQFF.

V usage is TRBV2 and J usage is TRBJ2-7; possibly TRBD1 for D (6 bases). V shed 8 bases and J shed 4 bases, with 18 bases lying between them. The CDR3 length is 14 residues. Germline V gene data show CDR1 as SNHLY and CDR2 as FYNNEI. The CDR3 nucleotides are TGTGCCAGCGGAACGGTAACAGGGCCATACGAGCAGTACGTC. Its protein is CASGTVTGPYEQYV.

This rearrangement joins TRBV19 to TRBJ2-2; D gene uncertain. The CDR3 has 15 residues. Trimming took 10 bases from V and 1 from J, leaving 16 bases between them. Germline CDR1 is LNHDA and CDR2 is SQIVND (reference sequence). CDR3 region: CATTDLVRNTGELFF. The CDR3 DNA sequence: TGTGCCACAACCGACTTAGTCCGGAACACCGGGGAGCTGTTTTTT.

The J gene is TRBJ2-1, the V gene TRBV4-3; 12 nucleotides agree with TRBD1. CDR1 LGHNA and CDR2 YSLEER come from the germline V gene. The CDR3 spans 16 residues. Losses at the gene ends were 3 bases for V and 9 bases for J; bases not matched to a gene: 9. DNA for the CDR3: TGCGCCAGCAGCCACTCGAGGGGACAGGGGGCAATTGAGCAGTTCTTC. This sequence encodes CASSHSRGQGAIEQFF.

This clonotype was counted once. The V call is TRBV15, the J call TRBJ1-5; D gene ambiguous. The CDR3 length is 15 residues. Germline values: CDR1 LNHNV, CDR2 YYDKDF (reference sequence). V was clipped by 0 bases and J by 6 bases, with 12 bases between them. The CDR3 sequence: CATSRDRWMVQPQHF. Here the CDR3 DNA reads TGTGCCACCAGCAGAGATCGATGGATGGTTCAGCCCCAGCATTTT.